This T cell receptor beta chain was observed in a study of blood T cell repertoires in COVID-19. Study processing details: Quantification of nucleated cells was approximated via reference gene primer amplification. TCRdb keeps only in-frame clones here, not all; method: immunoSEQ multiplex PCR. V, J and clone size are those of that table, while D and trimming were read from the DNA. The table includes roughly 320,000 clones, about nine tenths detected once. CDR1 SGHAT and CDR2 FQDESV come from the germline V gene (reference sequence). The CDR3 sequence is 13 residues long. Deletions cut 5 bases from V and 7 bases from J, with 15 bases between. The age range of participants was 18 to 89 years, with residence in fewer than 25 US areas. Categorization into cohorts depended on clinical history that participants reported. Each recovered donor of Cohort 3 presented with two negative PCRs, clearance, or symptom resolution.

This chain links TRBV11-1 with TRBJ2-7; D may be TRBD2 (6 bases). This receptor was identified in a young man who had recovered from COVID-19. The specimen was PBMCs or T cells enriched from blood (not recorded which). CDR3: CASSQSQGGEQYF. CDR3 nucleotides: TGTGCCAGCAGCCAATCCCAGGGAGGAGAGCAGTACTTC.